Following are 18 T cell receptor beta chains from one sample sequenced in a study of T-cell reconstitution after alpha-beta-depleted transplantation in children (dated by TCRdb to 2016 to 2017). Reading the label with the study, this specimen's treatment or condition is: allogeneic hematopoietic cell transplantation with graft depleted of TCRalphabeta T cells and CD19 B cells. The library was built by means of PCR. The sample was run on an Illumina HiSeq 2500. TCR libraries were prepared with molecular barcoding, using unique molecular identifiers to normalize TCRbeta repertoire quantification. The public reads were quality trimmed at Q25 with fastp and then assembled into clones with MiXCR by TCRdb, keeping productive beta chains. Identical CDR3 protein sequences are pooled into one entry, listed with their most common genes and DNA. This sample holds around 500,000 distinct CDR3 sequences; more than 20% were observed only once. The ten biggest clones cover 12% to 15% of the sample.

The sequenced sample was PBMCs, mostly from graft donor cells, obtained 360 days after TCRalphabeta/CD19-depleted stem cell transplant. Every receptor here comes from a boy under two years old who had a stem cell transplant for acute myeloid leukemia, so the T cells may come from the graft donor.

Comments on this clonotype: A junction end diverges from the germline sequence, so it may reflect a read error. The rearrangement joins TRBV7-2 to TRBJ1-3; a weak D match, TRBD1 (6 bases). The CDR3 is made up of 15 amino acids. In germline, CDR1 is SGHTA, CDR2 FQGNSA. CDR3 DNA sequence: TGTGCCAGCAGCATATCCCGGGACACTGGGAACACCATATATTTT. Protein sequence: CASSISRDTGNTIYF.

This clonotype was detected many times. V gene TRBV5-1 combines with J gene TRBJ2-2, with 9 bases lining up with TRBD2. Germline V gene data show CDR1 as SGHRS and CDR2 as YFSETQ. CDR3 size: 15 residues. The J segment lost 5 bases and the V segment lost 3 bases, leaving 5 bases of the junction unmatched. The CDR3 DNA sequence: TGCGCCAGCAGCTGGGGACTAGCAAGGACCGGGGAGCTGTTTTTT. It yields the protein CASSWGLARTGELFF.

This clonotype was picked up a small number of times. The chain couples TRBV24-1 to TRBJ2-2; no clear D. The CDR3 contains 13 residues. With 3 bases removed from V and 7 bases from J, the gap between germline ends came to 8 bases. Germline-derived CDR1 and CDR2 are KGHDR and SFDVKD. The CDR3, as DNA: TGTGCCACCAGTGATCTGGTTGGCGGGGAGCTGTTTTTT. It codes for CATSDLVGGELFF.

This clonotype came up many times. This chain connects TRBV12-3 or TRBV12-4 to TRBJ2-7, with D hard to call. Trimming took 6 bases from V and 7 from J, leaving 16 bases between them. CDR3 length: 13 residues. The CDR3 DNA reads TGTGCCAGCAGCCCCCGGGTCTCTAAGGAGCAGTACTTC. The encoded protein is CASSPRVSKEQYF.

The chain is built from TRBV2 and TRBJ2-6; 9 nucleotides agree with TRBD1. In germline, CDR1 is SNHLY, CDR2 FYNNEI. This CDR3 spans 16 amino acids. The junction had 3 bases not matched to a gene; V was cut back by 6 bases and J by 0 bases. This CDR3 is CASRGTGSSGANVLTF. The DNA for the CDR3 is TGTGCCAGCAGAGGGACAGGGAGCTCTGGGGCCAACGTCCTGACTTTC.

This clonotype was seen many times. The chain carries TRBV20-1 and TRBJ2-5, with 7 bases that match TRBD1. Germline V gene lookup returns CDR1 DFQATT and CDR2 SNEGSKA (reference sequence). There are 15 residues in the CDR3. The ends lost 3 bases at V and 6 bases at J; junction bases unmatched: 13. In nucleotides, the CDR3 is TGCAGTGCTAGCCCAAAGTCGACAGGGAGAAAGACCCAGTACTTC. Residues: CSASPKSTGRKTQYF.

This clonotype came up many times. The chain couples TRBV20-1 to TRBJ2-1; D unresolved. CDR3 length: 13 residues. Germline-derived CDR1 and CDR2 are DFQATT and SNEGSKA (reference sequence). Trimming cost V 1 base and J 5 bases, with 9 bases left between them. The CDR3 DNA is TGCAGTGCTAGAGCTTCGTCCAACAATGAGCAGTTCTTC. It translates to CSARASSNNEQFF.

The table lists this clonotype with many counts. The CDR3 protein is CASSVGGGKYEQYF. CDR3 DNA: TGTGCCAGCAGCGTAGGGGGAGGGAAGTACGAGCAGTACTTC. This chain uses TRBV9 with TRBJ2-7, with 7 nucleotides matching TRBD2. The CDR3 length is 14 residues. CDR1 and CDR2 from the germline V gene are SGDLS and YYNGEE. V trimming: 0 bases; J trimming: 4 bases; junction bases outside the gene matches: 4.

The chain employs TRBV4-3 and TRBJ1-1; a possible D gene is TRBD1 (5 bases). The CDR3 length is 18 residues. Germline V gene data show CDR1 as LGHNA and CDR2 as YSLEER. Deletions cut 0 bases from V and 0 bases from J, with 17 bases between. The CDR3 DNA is TGCGCCAGCAGCCAAGAGGTGGAAGGGACCGCACTGAACACTGAAGCTTTCTTT. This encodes CASSQEVEGTALNTEAFF.

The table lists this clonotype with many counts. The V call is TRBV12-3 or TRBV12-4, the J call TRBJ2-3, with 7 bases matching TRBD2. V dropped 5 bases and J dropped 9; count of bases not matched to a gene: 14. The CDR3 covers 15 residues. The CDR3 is CASSPPGPPGGTQYF. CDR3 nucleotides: TGTGCCAGCAGTCCCCCCGGACCGCCCGGGGGGACGCAGTATTTT.

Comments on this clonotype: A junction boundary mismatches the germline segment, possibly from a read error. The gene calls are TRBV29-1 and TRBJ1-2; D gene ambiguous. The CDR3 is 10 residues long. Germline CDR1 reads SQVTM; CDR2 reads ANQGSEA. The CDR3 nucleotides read TGCAGCGTTGGACGAGAAGGCTACCCCTTC. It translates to CSVGREGYPF.

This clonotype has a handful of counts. CDR3: CAISPTGTSGTETQYF. The CDR3 bases are TGTGCCATCAGTCCAACCGGGACTAGCGGTACAGAGACCCAGTACTTC. The rearrangement uses TRBV10-3 and TRBJ2-5; the match to TRBD2 covers 11 bases. The germline gives CDR1 ENHRY, CDR2 SYGVKD. The J segment lost 4 bases and the V segment lost 5 bases, leaving 9 bases of the junction unmatched. The CDR3 is 16 amino acids.

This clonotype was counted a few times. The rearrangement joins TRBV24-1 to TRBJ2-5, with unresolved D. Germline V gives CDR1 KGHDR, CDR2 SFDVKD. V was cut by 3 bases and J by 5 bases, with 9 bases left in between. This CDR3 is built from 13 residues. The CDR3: CATSDGPRETQYF. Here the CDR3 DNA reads TGTGCCACCAGTGATGGGCCAAGGGAGACCCAGTACTTC.

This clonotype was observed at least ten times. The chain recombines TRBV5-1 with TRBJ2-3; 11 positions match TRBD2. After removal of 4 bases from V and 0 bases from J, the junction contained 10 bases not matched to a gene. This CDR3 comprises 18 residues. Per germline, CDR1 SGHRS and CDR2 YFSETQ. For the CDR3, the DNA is TGCGCCAGCAGCCCACTAGCGGGGGCCCGATATAGCACAGATACGCAGTATTTT. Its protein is CASSPLAGARYSTDTQYF. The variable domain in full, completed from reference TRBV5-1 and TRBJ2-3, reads KAGVTQTPRYLIKTRGQQVTLSCSPISGHRSVSWYQQTPGQGLQFLFEYFSETQRNKGNFPGRFSGRQFSNSRSEMNVSTLELGDSALYLCASSPLAGARYSTDTQYFGPGTRLTVL.

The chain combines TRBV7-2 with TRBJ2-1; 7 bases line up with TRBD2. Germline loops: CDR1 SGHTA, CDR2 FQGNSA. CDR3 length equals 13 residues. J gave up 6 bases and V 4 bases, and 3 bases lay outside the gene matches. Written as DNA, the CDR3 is TGTGCCAGCAGCTGGGGAGGGCTCAATGAGCAGTTCTTC. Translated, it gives CASSWGGLNEQFF.

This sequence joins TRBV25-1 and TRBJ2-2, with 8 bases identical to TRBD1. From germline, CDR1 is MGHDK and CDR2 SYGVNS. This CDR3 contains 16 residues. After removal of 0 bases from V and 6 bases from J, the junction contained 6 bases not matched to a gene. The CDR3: CASSEYSQGAAGELFF. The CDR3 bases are TGTGCCAGCAGTGAATATTCTCAGGGGGCCGCCGGGGAGCTGTTTTTT.

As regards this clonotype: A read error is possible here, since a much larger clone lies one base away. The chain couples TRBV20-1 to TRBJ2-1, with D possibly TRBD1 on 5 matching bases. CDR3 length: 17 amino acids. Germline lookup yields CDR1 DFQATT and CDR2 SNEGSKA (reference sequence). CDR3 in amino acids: CCATRWGFWQGYNEQFF. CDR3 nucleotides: TGCTGTGCTACAAGATGGGGTTTTTGGCAGGGCTACAATGAGCAGTTCTTC.

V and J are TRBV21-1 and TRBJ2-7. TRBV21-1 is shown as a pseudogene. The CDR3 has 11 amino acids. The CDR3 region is CASSEYYEQYV. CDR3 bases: TGTGCCAGCAGTGAGTACTACGAGCAGTACGTC.